This TCR beta chain comes out of a study of shared clonotypes between healthy human individuals. TCRdb keeps only in-frame clones here, not all; method: immunoSEQ multiplex PCR. This sample has 950,000 to 1,300,000 clones, with about three quarters found just once. The J segment lost 1 base and the V segment lost 3 bases, leaving 13 bases of the junction unmatched. This CDR3 has 18 amino acids. Germline-derived CDR1 and CDR2 are LNHDA and SQIVND (reference sequence). Sequencing was performed on memory CD4+ T cells sorted from blood. Subset in this sample: CD45RA-negative fraction. The chain links TRBV19 to TRBJ2-5, with TRBD1 matching over 8 bases. This clonotype originated in a man younger than 35 in good health. As DNA, the CDR3 is TGTGCCAGTAGTATCACCTTTGCCGGACAGGGACTCCAAGAGACCCAGTACTTC. It encodes CASSITFAGQGLQETQYF.